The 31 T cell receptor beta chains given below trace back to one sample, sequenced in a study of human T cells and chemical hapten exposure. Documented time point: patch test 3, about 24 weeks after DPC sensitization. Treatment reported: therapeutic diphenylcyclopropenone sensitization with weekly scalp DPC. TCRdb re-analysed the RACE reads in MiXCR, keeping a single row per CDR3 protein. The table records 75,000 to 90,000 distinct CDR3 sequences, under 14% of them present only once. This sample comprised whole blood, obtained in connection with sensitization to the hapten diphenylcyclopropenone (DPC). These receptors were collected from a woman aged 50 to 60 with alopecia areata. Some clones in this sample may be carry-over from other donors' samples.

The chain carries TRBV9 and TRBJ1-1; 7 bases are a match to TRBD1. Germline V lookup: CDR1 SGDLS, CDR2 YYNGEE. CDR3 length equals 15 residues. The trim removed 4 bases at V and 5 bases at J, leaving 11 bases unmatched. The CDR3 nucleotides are TGTGCCAGCAGCTATTCACAGGGGATAAGTACTGAAGCTTTCTTT. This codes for CASSYSQGISTEAFF. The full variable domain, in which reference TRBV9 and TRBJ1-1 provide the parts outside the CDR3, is DSGVTQTPKHLITATGQRVTLRCSPRSGDLSVYWYQQSLDQGLQFLIQYYNGEERAKGNILERFSAQQFPDLHSELNLSSLELGDSALYFCASSYSQGISTEAFFGQGTRLTVV.

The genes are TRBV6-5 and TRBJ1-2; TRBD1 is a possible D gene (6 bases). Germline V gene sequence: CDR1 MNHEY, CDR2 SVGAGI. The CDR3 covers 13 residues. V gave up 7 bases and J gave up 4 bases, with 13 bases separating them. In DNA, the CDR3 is TGTGCCAGCAAGACAGGCGGCGGCTATGGCTACACCTTC. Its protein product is CASKTGGGYGYTF.

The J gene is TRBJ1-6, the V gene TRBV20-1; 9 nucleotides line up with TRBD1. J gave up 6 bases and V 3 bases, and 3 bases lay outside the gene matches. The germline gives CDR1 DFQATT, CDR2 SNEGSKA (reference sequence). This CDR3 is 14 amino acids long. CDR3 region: CSASGQGSNSPLHF. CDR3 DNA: TGCAGTGCTAGCGGACAGGGGAGTAATTCACCCCTCCACTTT.

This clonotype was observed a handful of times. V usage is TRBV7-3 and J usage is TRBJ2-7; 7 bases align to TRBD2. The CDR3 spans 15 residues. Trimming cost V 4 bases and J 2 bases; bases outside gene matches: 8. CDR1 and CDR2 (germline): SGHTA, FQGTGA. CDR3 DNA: TGTGCCAGCAGCTCTGCGGCGGGAGAAACCTACGAGCAGTACTTC. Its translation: CASSSAAGETYEQYF.

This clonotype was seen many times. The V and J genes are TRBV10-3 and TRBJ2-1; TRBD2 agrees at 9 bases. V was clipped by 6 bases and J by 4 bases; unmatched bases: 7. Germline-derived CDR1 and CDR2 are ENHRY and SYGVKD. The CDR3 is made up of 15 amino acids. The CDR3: CAISPLAGLYNEQFF. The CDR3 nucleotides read TGTGCCATCAGCCCCCTAGCGGGATTGTACAATGAGCAGTTCTTC.

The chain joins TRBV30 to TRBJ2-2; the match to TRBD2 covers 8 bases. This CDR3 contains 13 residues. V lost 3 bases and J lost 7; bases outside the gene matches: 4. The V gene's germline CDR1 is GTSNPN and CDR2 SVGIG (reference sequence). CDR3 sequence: CAWSQREHGELFF. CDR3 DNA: TGTGCCTGGAGCCAGCGGGAGCACGGGGAGCTGTTTTTT.

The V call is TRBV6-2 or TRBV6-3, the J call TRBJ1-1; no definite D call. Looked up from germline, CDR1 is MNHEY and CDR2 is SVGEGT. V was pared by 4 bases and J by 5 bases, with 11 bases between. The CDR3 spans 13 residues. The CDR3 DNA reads TGTGCCAGCAGTTGGTCCGTAGGGACTGAAGCTTTCTTT. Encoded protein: CASSWSVGTEAFF.

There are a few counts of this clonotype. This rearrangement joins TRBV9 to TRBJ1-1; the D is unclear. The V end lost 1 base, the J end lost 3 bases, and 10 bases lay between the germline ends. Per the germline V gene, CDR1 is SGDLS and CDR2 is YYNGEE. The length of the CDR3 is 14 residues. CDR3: CASSVRPVDTEAFF. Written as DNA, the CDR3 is TGTGCCAGCAGCGTAAGACCGGTGGACACTGAAGCTTTCTTT.

This chain's CDR3 is CASSIEGTSGSSAQYF. The CDR3 DNA follows: TGTGCCAGTAGTATAGAGGGGACTAGCGGGAGTTCAGCGCAGTATTTT. V is TRBV19 and J is TRBJ2-3; 14 bases agree with TRBD2. The V gene's germline CDR1 is LNHDA and CDR2 SQIVND (reference sequence). The CDR3 consists of 16 residues. After removal of 0 bases from V and 10 bases from J, the junction contained 6 bases not matched to a gene.

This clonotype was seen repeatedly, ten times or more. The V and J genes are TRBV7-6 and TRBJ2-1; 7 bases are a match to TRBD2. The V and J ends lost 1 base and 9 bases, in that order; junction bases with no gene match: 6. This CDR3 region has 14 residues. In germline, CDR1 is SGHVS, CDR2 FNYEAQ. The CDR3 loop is CASSLGGRAVEQFF. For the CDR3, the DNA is TGTGCCAGCAGCTTAGGGGGGAGGGCCGTTGAGCAGTTCTTC.

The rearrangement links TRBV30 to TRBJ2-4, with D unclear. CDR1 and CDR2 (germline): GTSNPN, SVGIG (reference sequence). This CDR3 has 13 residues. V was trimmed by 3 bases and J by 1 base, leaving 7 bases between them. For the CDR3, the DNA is TGTGCCTGGAGCTCGGAGGCCAAAAACATTCAGTACTTC. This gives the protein CAWSSEAKNIQYF.

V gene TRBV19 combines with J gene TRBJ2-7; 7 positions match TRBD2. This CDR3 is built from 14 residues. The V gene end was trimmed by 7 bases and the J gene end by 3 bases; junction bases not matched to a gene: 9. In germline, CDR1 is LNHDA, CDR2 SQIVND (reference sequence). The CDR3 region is CASTRGDYFYEQYF. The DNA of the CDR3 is TGTGCCAGTACCCGAGGGGACTACTTCTACGAGCAGTACTTC.

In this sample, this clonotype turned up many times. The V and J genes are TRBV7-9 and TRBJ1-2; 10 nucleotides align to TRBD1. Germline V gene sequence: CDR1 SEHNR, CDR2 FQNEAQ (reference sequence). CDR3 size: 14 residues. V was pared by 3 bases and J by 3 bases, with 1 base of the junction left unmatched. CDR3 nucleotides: TGTGCCAGCAGCTTGGGGACAGGGGACTATGGCTACACCTTC. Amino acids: CASSLGTGDYGYTF.

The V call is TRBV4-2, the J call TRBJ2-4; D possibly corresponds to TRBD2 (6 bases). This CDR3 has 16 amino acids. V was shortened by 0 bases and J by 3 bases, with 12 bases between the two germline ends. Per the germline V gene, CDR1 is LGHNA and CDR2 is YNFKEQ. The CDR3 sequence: CASSQESGVGKNIQYF. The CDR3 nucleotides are TGTGCCAGCAGCCAAGAATCGGGAGTGGGCAAAAACATTCAGTACTTC.

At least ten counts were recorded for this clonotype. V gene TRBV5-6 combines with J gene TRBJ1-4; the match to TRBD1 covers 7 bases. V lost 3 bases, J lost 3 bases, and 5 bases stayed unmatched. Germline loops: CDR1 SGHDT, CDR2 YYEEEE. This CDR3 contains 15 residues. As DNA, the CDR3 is TGTGCCAGCAGCTGGAACAGGGGAGCTAATGAAAAACTGTTTTTT. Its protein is CASSWNRGANEKLFF. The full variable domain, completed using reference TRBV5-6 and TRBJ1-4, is DAGVTQSPTHLIKTRGQQVTLRCSPKSGHDTVSWYQQALGQGPQFIFQYYEEEERQRGNFPDRFSGHQFPNYSSELNVNALLLGDSALYLCASSWNRGANEKLFFGSGTQLSVL.

DNA for the CDR3: TGTGCCAGCGCTCTAACTAGCGGGAGTGGAACCGGGGAGCTGTTTTTT. Its translation is CASALTSGSGTGELFF. The rearrangement links TRBV28 to TRBJ2-2; 11 nucleotides line up with TRBD2. The ends lost 8 bases at V and 5 bases at J; junction bases unmatched: 10. CDR1 is MDHEN and CDR2 is SYDVKM in the germline V gene. The CDR3 length is 16 residues.

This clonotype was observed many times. Here the CDR3 reads CASSSGPFYEQYF. The CDR3 nucleotides read TGTGCCAGCAGCTCGGGACCCTTTTACGAGCAGTACTTC. The chain employs TRBV7-3 and TRBJ2-7; either TRBD1 or TRBD2 may supply D (5 bases each). This CDR3 comprises 13 residues. Trimming left V 4 bases short and J 4 bases short, with 11 bases between. Germline V lookup: CDR1 SGHTA, CDR2 FQGTGA.

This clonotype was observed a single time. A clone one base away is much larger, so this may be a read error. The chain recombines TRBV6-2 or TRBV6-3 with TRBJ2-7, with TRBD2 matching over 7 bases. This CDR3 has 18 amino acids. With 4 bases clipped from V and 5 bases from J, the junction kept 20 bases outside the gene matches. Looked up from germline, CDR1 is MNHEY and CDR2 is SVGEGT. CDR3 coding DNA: TGTGCCAGCAGTTTTCCCCAAAAAGCAAGCGGGGCCCCCCACGAGCAGTACTTC. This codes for CASSFPQKASGAPHEQYF.

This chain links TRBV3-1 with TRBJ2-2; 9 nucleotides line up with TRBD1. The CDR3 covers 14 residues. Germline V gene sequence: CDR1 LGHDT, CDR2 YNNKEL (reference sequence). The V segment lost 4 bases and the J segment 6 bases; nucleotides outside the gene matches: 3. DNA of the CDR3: TGTGCCAGCAGCCCTCGGACAGGGGCCGGGGAGCTGTTTTTT. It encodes CASSPRTGAGELFF. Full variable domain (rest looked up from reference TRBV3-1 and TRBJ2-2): DTAVSQTPKYLVTQMGNDKSIKCEQNLGHDTMYWYKQDSKKFLKIMFSYNNKELIINETVPNRFSPKSPDKAHLNLHINSLELGDSAVYFCASSPRTGAGELFFGEGSRLTVL.

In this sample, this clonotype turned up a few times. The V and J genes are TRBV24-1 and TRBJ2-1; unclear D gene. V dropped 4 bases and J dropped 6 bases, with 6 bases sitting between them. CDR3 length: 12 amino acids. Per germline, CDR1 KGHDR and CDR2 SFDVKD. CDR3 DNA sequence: TGTGCCACCAGTGAATTTAGCAATGAGCAGTTCTTC. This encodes CATSEFSNEQFF.

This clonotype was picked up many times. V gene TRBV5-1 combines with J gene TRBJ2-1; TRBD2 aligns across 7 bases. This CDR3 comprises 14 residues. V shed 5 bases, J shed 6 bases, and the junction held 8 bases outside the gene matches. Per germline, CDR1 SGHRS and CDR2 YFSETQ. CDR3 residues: CASSISGPLNEQFF. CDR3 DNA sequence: TGCGCCAGCAGTATTAGCGGGCCCCTCAATGAGCAGTTCTTC.

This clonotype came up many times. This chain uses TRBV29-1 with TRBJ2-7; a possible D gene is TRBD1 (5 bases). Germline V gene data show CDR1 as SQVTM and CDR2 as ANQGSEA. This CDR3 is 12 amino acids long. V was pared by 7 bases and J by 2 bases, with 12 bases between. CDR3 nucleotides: TGCAGCGCGGCGACAGCACCCTACGAGCAGTACTTC. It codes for CSAATAPYEQYF.

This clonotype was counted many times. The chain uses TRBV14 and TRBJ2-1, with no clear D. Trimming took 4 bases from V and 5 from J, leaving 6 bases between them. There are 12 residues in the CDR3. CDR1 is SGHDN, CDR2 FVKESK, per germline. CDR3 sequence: CASSRLNNEQFF. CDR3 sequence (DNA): TGTGCCAGCAGCCGCCTGAACAATGAGCAGTTCTTC.

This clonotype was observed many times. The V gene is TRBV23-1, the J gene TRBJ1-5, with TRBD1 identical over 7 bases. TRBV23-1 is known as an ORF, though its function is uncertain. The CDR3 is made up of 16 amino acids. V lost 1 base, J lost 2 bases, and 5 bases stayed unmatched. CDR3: CASSQFRGPGNQPQHF. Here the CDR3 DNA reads TGCGCCAGCAGTCAATTTAGGGGGCCCGGCAATCAGCCCCAGCATTTT.

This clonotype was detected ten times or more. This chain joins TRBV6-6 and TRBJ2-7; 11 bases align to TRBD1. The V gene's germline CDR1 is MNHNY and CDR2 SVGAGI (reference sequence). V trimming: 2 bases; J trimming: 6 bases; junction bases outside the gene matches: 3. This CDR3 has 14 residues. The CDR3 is CASSYLGTGGEQYF. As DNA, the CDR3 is TGTGCCAGCAGTTACCTTGGGACAGGGGGCGAGCAGTACTTC.

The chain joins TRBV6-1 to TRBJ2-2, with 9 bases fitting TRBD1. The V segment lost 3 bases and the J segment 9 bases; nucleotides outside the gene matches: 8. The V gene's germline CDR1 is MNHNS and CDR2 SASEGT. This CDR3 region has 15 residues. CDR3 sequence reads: CASSDTGTGHRELFF. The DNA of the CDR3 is TGTGCCAGCAGTGATACCGGGACAGGGCACCGGGAGCTGTTTTTT.

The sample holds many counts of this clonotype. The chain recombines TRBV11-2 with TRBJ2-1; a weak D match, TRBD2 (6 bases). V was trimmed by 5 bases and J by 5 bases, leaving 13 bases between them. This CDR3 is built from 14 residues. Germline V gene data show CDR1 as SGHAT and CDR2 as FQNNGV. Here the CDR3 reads CASSPGGNNNEQFF. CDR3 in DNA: TGTGCCAGCAGCCCCGGCGGGAACAACAATGAGCAGTTCTTC.

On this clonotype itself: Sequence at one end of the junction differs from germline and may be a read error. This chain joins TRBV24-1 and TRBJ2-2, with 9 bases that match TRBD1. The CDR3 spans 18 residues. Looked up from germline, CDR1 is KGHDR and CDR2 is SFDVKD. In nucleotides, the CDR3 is TGTACCACCAGTGCCTCCCCCGGGACAGGGTCGAACACCGGGGAGCTGTTTTTT. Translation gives CTTSASPGTGSNTGELFF.

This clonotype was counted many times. This CDR3 is CASSFSGWLAETQYF. As DNA, the CDR3 is TGTGCCAGCAGCTTTTCAGGGTGGCTCGCAGAGACCCAGTACTTC. V gene TRBV5-6 combines with J gene TRBJ2-5, with D perhaps TRBD1 (5 bases). The V end lost 2 bases, the J end lost 4 bases, and 15 bases lay between the germline ends. CDR1 and CDR2 (germline): SGHDT, YYEEEE. The CDR3 length is 15 residues.

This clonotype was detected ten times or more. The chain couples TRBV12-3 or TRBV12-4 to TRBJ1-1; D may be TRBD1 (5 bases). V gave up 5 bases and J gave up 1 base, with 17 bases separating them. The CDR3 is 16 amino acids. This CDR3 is CASSTRDQRTNTEAFF. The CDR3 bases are TGTGCCAGCAGTACCCGGGACCAGCGGACGAACACTGAAGCTTTCTTT.

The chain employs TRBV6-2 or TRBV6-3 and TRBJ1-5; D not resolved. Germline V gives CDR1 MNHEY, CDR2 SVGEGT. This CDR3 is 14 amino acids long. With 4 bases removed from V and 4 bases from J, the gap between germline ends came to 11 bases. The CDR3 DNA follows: TGTGCCAGCAGTTTCTCGTGGGAAAATCAGCCCCAGCATTTT. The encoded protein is CASSFSWENQPQHF.